The next 32 T cell receptor beta chains were all read from a single sample in a study of T cell responses to AZD1222 COVID-19 vaccine. Assay: immunoSEQ multiplex PCR; the TCRdb copy retains only in-frame clones and omits some. The sample includes fewer than 200,000 clones, around 90% of them seen just once. The material sequenced was peripheral blood, taken on day 0 of AZD1222 vaccination. These receptors were taken from an adult in good health.

Regarding this clone: Other DNA sequences in this specimen translate into the identical CDR3. V usage is TRBV3-1 (or the pseudogene TRBV3-2) and J usage is TRBJ2-2, with D maybe TRBD2 (7 bases). The germline V gene has CDR1 LGHDT and CDR2 YNNKEL (reference sequence). The V end was cut by 5 bases, the J end by 7 bases, with 17 bases between. The CDR3 length is 15 residues. This chain's CDR3 is CASSLRAGAGGELFF. Here the CDR3 DNA reads TGTGCCAGCAGCTTACGTGCGGGGGCCGGCGGGGAGCTGTTTTTT.

The chain employs TRBV6-5 and TRBJ1-2; D might be TRBD1 (6 bases). Looked up from germline, CDR1 is MNHEY and CDR2 is SVGAGI. V was pared by 5 bases and J by 6 bases, with 19 bases between. The CDR3 is made up of 15 amino acids. CDR3 bases: TGTGCCAGCAGTAGAATACAGGGACCGGGGCATGGCTACACCTTC. Protein: CASSRIQGPGHGYTF.

The chain links TRBV6-4 to TRBJ2-3; TRBD2 matches 9 bases. The trim removed 7 bases at V and 3 bases at J, leaving 8 bases unmatched. This CDR3 is 15 amino acids long. Germline V CDR1 and CDR2: MRHNA, SNTAGT. The CDR3 DNA reads as TGTGCCAGCACTGAGACGGGACTAGCTACAGATACGCAGTATTTT. Encoded protein: CASTETGLATDTQYF.

The chain recombines TRBV29-1 with TRBJ2-2, with 8 bases fitting TRBD1. The length of the CDR3 is 14 residues. V was pared by 4 bases and J by 3 bases, with 4 bases of the junction left unmatched. Germline V lookup: CDR1 SQVTM, CDR2 ANQGSEA. CDR3 sequence: CSVVGQGDTGELFF. In DNA, the CDR3 is TGCAGCGTTGTCGGACAGGGTGACACCGGGGAGCTGTTTTTT.

The chain uses TRBV10-1 and TRBJ2-1, with TRBD1 identical over 7 bases. V lost 2 bases and J lost 9; bases outside the gene matches: 7. CDR3 length: 14 amino acids. CDR1 WNHNN and CDR2 SYGVQD come from the germline V gene (reference sequence). The CDR3 protein is CASSEVRGYGEQFF. The CDR3 DNA reads as TGCGCCAGCAGTGAGGTCAGGGGGTATGGTGAGCAGTTCTTC.

The V call is TRBV4-1, the J call TRBJ2-2; 15 nucleotides line up with TRBD2. Germline CDR1 reads MGHRA; CDR2 reads YSYEKL. The CDR3 consists of 18 residues. V shed 0 bases, J shed 7 bases, and the junction held 6 bases outside the gene matches. CDR3 DNA sequence: TGCGCCAGCAGCCAAGACCCGGGACTAGCGGGAGGTCACGGGGAGCTGTTTTTT. It specifies CASSQDPGLAGGHGELFF.

As for this clone: The junction departs from germline at one end; a sequencing error may be responsible. The chain is built from TRBV6-6 and TRBJ2-5, with D perhaps TRBD2 (6 bases). The CDR3 sequence is 14 residues long. Germline lookup yields CDR1 MNHNY and CDR2 SVGAGI (reference sequence). The CDR3 region is CASSNSGVSETQYF. Here the CDR3 DNA reads TGTGCCAGCAGTAACTCGGGGGTTTCAGAGACCCAGTACTTC.

V is TRBV6-2 or TRBV6-3 and J is TRBJ2-7, with D tentatively TRBD1 or TRBD2 (5 bases each). The germline gives CDR1 MNHEY, CDR2 SVGEGT. The V and J ends lost 5 bases and 2 bases respectively, with 10 bases between them. The CDR3 covers 13 residues. The chain's CDR3 is CASSNPGPYEQYF. The DNA of the CDR3 is TGTGCCAGCAGTAACCCGGGGCCCTACGAGCAGTACTTC.

The chain uses TRBV28 and TRBJ2-1, with D possibly being TRBD2 (6 bases). V lost 11 bases, J lost 0 bases, and 14 bases lay in between. The CDR3 consists of 14 residues. Germline CDR1 reads MDHEN; CDR2 reads SYDVKM. This CDR3 reads CAARGGVSYNEQFF. The CDR3 DNA reads TGTGCCGCTAGGGGAGGCGTCTCCTACAATGAGCAGTTCTTC.

The chain joins TRBV7-9 to TRBJ2-2; maybe TRBD2 (5 bases). Trimming cost V 6 bases and J 1 base, with 12 bases left between them. Germline V gene sequence: CDR1 SEHNR, CDR2 FQNEAQ (reference sequence). This CDR3 has 15 amino acids. CDR3 in DNA: TGTGCCAGCAGGGGTGTGAGCGGGAACACCGGGGAGCTGTTTTTT. It yields the protein CASRGVSGNTGELFF.

This chain links TRBV27 with TRBJ1-2; 8 bases are shared with TRBD1. The CDR3 spans 14 residues. Germline CDR1 reads MNHEY; CDR2 reads SMNVEV (reference sequence). Germline trimming cut 6 bases from V and 6 bases from J; bases unmatched to any gene: 9. CDR3: CASRPAGTGNGYTF. CDR3 in DNA: TGTGCCAGCAGGCCCGCTGGGACAGGTAATGGCTACACCTTC.

The V call is TRBV6-5, the J call TRBJ2-7, with D perhaps matching TRBD1 (7 bases). The CDR3 consists of 14 residues. Trimming took off 2 bases at V and 5 bases at J, with 13 bases between the two ends. Germline V gives CDR1 MNHEY, CDR2 SVGAGI. In DNA, the CDR3 is TGTGCCAGCAGTTACGGAGGGGGCAGGGACGAGCAGTACTTC. It encodes CASSYGGGRDEQYF.

J is TRBJ1-5 and V is TRBV30, with unresolved D. Germline V gene lookup returns CDR1 GTSNPN and CDR2 SVGIG (reference sequence). Trimming left V 0 bases short and J 6 bases short, with 12 bases between. CDR3 length: 14 amino acids. CDR3 amino acids: CAWSVGEQSQPQHF. CDR3 sequence (DNA): TGTGCCTGGAGTGTCGGGGAACAATCTCAGCCCCAGCATTTT.

The chain links TRBV19 to TRBJ1-1, with D possibly matching TRBD1 (5 bases). This CDR3 region has 15 residues. The germline CDR1 and CDR2 sequences are LNHDA and SQIVND (reference sequence). Trimming left V 6 bases short and J 3 bases short, with 17 bases between. This CDR3 is CASSAWDGYYTEAFF. In DNA, the CDR3 is TGTGCCAGTAGCGCCTGGGACGGGTACTACACTGAAGCTTTCTTT. The full variable domain, its missing parts supplied by reference TRBV19 and TRBJ1-1, is DGGITQSPKYLFRKEGQNVTLSCEQNLNHDAMYWYRQDPGQGLRLIYYSQIVNDFQKGDIAEGYSVSREKKESFPLTVTSAQKNPTAFYLCASSAWDGYYTEAFFGQGTRLTVV.

The CDR3 nucleotides read TGTGCCAGCTCACCACTTTATCCGACAGGGGGATCCTACGAGCAGTACTTC. Translating gives CASSPLYPTGGSYEQYF. The chain carries TRBV18 and TRBJ2-7, with 9 bases aligning to TRBD1. Trimming cost V 1 base and J 1 base; bases outside gene matches: 8. CDR1 and CDR2 from the germline V gene are KGHSH and LQKENI. The CDR3 runs 17 residues.

The rearrangement joins TRBV19 to TRBJ2-6, with D hard to call. CDR3 length equals 16 residues. V was pared by 4 bases and J by 0 bases, with 10 bases between. CDR1 is LNHDA and CDR2 is SQIVND in the germline V gene (reference sequence). In DNA, the CDR3 is TGTGCCAGTAGTAAATCCAGGAGCTCTGGGGCCAACGTCCTGACTTTC. Its translation: CASSKSRSSGANVLTF.

This chain connects TRBV27 to TRBJ1-4, with D possibly being TRBD1 (6 bases). Trimming stripped 5 bases from V and 10 bases from J, with 20 bases between. From germline, CDR1 is MNHEY and CDR2 SMNVEV (reference sequence). The CDR3 covers 15 residues. The CDR3 DNA follows: TGTGCCAGCAGTGAGGGCCGGGGGCCGGTGGGAAAACTGTTTTTT. Translated: CASSEGRGPVGKLFF.

In this sample, this clone turned up once. CDR3 nucleotide sequence: TGTGCCAGCAGCTCTGGGACTTCTATGGGGGAGCTGTTTTTT. As protein: CASSSGTSMGELFF. The gene calls are TRBV5-4 and TRBJ2-2; a weak D match, TRBD2 (6 bases). Germline V gives CDR1 SGHNT, CDR2 YYREEE (reference sequence). The CDR3 consists of 14 residues. Trimming took off 3 bases at V and 8 bases at J, with 14 bases between the two ends.

The chain employs TRBV5-4 and TRBJ2-5, with 7 bases fitting TRBD2. The CDR3 covers 15 residues. Germline CDR1 and CDR2: SGHNT and YYREEE (reference sequence). V was clipped by 1 base and J by 3 bases; unmatched bases: 6. CDR3 sequence: CASSLWRGREETQYF. The CDR3 DNA sequence: TGTGCCAGCAGCTTGTGGCGGGGGAGGGAAGAGACCCAGTACTTC.

The chain couples TRBV5-4 to TRBJ2-3; possibly TRBD1 or TRBD2 for D (5 bases each). The CDR3 extends over 15 amino acids. The germline V and J ends were trimmed by 0 bases and 2 bases, with 10 bases remaining between them. CDR1 and CDR2 from the germline V gene are SGHNT and YYREEE (reference sequence). The CDR3 sequence: CASSLDAGTTDTQYF. The CDR3 nucleotides are TGTGCCAGCAGCTTGGACGCAGGGACCACAGATACGCAGTATTTT. The complete variable domain, with remaining parts taken from reference TRBV5-4 and TRBJ2-3, reads ETGVTQSPTHLIKTRGQQVTLRCSSQSGHNTVSWYQQALGQGPQFIFQYYREEENGRGNFPPRFSGLQFPNYSSELNVNALELDDSALYLCASSLDAGTTDTQYFGPGTRLTVL.

The CDR3 spells CATSGAAGNTIYF. CDR3 sequence (DNA): TGTGCCACCAGTGGAGCGGCCGGAAACACCATATATTTT. The chain uses TRBV24-1 and TRBJ1-3; D uncertain. CDR1 is KGHDR, CDR2 SFDVKD, per germline. The CDR3 consists of 13 residues. Deletions cut 5 bases from V and 4 bases from J, with 8 bases between.

V and J are TRBV5-1 and TRBJ2-2; unclear D gene. Per the germline V gene, CDR1 is SGHRS and CDR2 is YFSETQ. V gave up 0 bases and J gave up 1 base, with 4 bases separating them. The CDR3 covers 14 residues. The CDR3 nucleotides are TGCGCCAGCAGCTTGGCATTGAACACCGGGGAGCTGTTTTTT. The encoded protein is CASSLALNTGELFF.

The chain links TRBV5-4 to TRBJ1-2; D unresolved. CDR1 is SGHNT and CDR2 is YYREEE in the germline V gene (reference sequence). The V gene lost 0 bases and the J gene lost 0 bases, with 15 bases spanning the gap. The CDR3 runs to 17 residues. The CDR3 protein is CASSLGSGQSSNYGYTF. CDR3 bases: TGTGCCAGCAGCTTGGGATCAGGCCAGTCGTCTAACTATGGCTACACCTTC.

The CDR3 nucleotides are TGCTTTTTACGGTACTACGAGCAGTACTTC. As protein: CFLRYYEQYF. The rearrangement links TRBV20-1 to TRBJ2-7; D gene unclear. This CDR3 contains 10 residues. Germline values: CDR1 DFQATT, CDR2 SNEGSKA (reference sequence).

This clone is a singleton in its sample. The V call is TRBV28, the J call TRBJ1-1; no firm D call. V dropped 6 bases and J dropped 5 bases, with 13 bases sitting between them. This CDR3 has 13 residues. The germline V gene encodes CDR1 MDHEN and CDR2 SYDVKM. DNA of the CDR3: TGTGCCAGCAGAGACGTAAGGTGGACTGAAGCTTTCTTT. The encoded protein is CASRDVRWTEAFF. The variable domain in full, completed from reference TRBV28 and TRBJ1-1, reads DVKVTQSSRYLVKRTGEKVFLECVQDMDHENMFWYRQDPGLGLRLIYFSYDVKMKEKGDIPEGYSVSREKKERFSLILESASTNQTSMYLCASRDVRWTEAFFGQGTRLTVV.

The V call is TRBV28, the J call TRBJ2-3, with no clear D. Looked up from germline, CDR1 is MDHEN and CDR2 is SYDVKM. V was pared by 4 bases and J by 3 bases, with 11 bases between. The length of the CDR3 is 14 residues. The CDR3 protein is CASSSGPTTDTQYF. CDR3 bases: TGTGCCAGCAGTTCCGGACCTACGACAGATACGCAGTATTTT.

This sequence joins TRBV29-1 and TRBJ2-1; D is possibly TRBD2 (7 bases). There are 14 residues in the CDR3. From germline, CDR1 is SQVTM and CDR2 ANQGSEA. Trimming took off 2 bases at V and 3 bases at J, with 11 bases between the two ends. As DNA, the CDR3 is TGCAGCGTTGAAAGCGGGGACAACTACAATGAGCAGTTCTTC. This codes for CSVESGDNYNEQFF.

The V gene is TRBV19, the J gene TRBJ1-1, with 10 bases identical to TRBD1. Germline CDR1 reads LNHDA; CDR2 reads SQIVND (reference sequence). The ends lost 4 bases at V and 5 bases at J; junction bases unmatched: 7. The CDR3 totals 15 residues. CDR3 bases: TGTGCCAGTAGTAAGAGACAGGGGGCGAGGACTGAAGCTTTCTTT. It is translated as CASSKRQGARTEAFF.

The chain recombines TRBV5-1 with TRBJ2-7; 7 bases fit TRBD2. The CDR3 consists of 15 residues. V was clipped by 2 bases and J by 2 bases; unmatched bases: 7. Germline loops: CDR1 SGHRS, CDR2 YFSETQ. Here the CDR3 reads CASSFSLAAPYEQYF. In DNA form, the CDR3 reads TGCGCCAGCAGCTTTAGCCTAGCGGCGCCCTACGAGCAGTACTTC.

The chain links TRBV18 to TRBJ1-5; D unresolved. Germline assignment: CDR1 KGHSH and CDR2 LQKENI. V lost 6 bases and J lost 3, with 12 bases in between. The CDR3 spans 14 residues. The CDR3 sequence is CASSQAPDNQPQHF. The CDR3 DNA sequence: TGTGCCAGCTCTCAGGCGCCTGACAATCAGCCCCAGCATTTT.

The gene calls are TRBV6-2 or TRBV6-3 and TRBJ2-2; D not certain. Trimming removed 5 bases from V and 5 bases from J, with 12 bases in between. Per the germline V gene, CDR1 is MNHEY and CDR2 is SVGEGT. The CDR3 has 14 amino acids. CDR3 in amino acids: CASSGRPTTGELFF. CDR3 DNA sequence: TGTGCCAGCAGTGGCCGACCGACTACCGGGGAGCTGTTTTTT.

The genes are TRBV19 and TRBJ2-1; D is possibly TRBD2 (7 bases). This CDR3 has 15 amino acids. CDR1 is LNHDA, CDR2 SQIVND, per germline (reference sequence). Trimming stripped 6 bases from V and 7 bases from J, with 19 bases between. The CDR3 DNA reads as TGTGCCAGTAGGGGGGGGCTGGCGTTATTGAATGAGCAGTTCTTC. This translates into CASRGGLALLNEQFF.